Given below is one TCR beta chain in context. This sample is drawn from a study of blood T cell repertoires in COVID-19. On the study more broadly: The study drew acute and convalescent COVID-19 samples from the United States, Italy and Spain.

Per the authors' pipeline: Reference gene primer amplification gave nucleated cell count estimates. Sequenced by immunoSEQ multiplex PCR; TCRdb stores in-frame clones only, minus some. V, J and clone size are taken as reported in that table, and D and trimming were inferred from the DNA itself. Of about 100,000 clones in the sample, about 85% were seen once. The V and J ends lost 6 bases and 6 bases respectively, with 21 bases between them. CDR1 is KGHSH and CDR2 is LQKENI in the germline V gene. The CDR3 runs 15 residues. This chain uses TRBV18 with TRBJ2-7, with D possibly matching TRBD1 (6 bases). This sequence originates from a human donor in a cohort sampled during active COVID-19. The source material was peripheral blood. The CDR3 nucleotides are TGTGCCAGCTCCCGTCCGGACAGCTCGCCCTCCGAGCAGTACTTC. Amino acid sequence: CASSRPDSSPSEQYF.